A selection of T cell receptor beta chains follows, all from one sample in a study of cytomegalovirus exposure and HLA in healthy donors. Profiled with immunoSEQ multiplex PCR; TCRdb holds only in-frame clones, not every one. The repertoire holds some 190,000 clones, with 65% to 80% as singletons. Specimen: PBMCs. These receptor sequences come from a man aged 30-40 years in good health and CMV-seropositive. Both conserved end residues are part of each CDR3. A D gene is named only where the DNA matches it firmly. Clone size appears in some rows only: once, few, many, or a class for an expanded clone.

j_call: TRBJ2-7
d_call: NA
cdr3_length: 14
v_call: TRBV6-6
clone_size: NA
cdr3_nt: TGTGCCAGCAGAATCACAGGGAGCTCCTACGAGCAGTACTTC
cdr3_aa: CASRITGSSYEQYF

j_call: TRBJ1-3
d_call: TRBD1
cdr3_length: 17
v_call: TRBV5-5
clone_size: NA
cdr3_nt: TGTGCCAGCAGCACCCAACCGGGGACAGGTGTTGGAAACACCATATATTTT
cdr3_aa: CASSTQPGTGVGNTIYF

j_call: TRBJ2-6
d_call: NA
cdr3_length: 13
v_call: TRBV6-5
clone_size: once
cdr3_nt: TGTGCCAGCAGTTGGACAGGGGCCAACGTCCTGACTTTC
cdr3_aa: CASSWTGANVLTF

j_call: TRBJ2-7
d_call: NA
cdr3_length: 15
v_call: TRBV4-3
clone_size: NA
cdr3_nt: TGCGCCAGCAGCCAAGTTGGGCAGGCGACCTACGAGCAGTACTTC
cdr3_aa: CASSQVGQATYEQYF

j_call: TRBJ1-1
d_call: TRBD1
cdr3_length: 16
v_call: TRBV30
clone_size: NA
cdr3_nt: TGTGCCTGGAGTGTACCGATGGTCAGGGGGGACACTGAAGCTTTCTTT
cdr3_aa: CAWSVPMVRGDTEAFF

j_call: TRBJ2-2
d_call: TRBD2
cdr3_length: 18
v_call: TRBV4-2
clone_size: NA
cdr3_nt: TGTGCCAGCAGCCAAGATCTCCCCGGGAGGGCGAACACCGGGGAGCTGTTTTTT
cdr3_aa: CASSQDLPGRANTGELFF

j_call: TRBJ2-1
d_call: NA
cdr3_length: 12
v_call: TRBV9
clone_size: NA
cdr3_nt: TGTGCCAGCAGCTTGTCTCCGGGTGAGCAGTTCTTC
cdr3_aa: CASSLSPGEQFF

j_call: TRBJ2-7
d_call: TRBD2
cdr3_length: 14
v_call: TRBV5-6
clone_size: NA
cdr3_nt: TGTGCCAGCAGCTGGGGGGGTTCGGGCTACGAGCAGTACTTC
cdr3_aa: CASSWGGSGYEQYF

j_call: TRBJ2-7
d_call: TRBD2
cdr3_length: 15
v_call: TRBV28
clone_size: NA
cdr3_nt: TGTGCCAGCAGCCTCGGGGGGGACGGCTCCTACGAGCAGTACTTC
cdr3_aa: CASSLGGDGSYEQYF

j_call: TRBJ1-4
d_call: NA
cdr3_length: 13
v_call: TRBV30
clone_size: NA
cdr3_nt: TGTGCCTGGACGCGGCAGGGTAATGAAAAACTGTTTTTT
cdr3_aa: CAWTRQGNEKLFF

j_call: TRBJ1-1
d_call: NA
cdr3_length: 14
v_call: TRBV7-9
clone_size: NA
cdr3_nt: TGTGCCAGCAGCTTAGGAGTAGGGAGGACTGAAGCTTTCTTT
cdr3_aa: CASSLGVGRTEAFF

j_call: TRBJ2-7
d_call: TRBD2
cdr3_length: 11
v_call: TRBV29-1
clone_size: once
cdr3_nt: TGCAGCGTTGCGCGGGAGGGCCGGGAGTACTTC
cdr3_aa: CSVAREGREYF

j_call: TRBJ1-5
d_call: NA
cdr3_length: 14
v_call: TRBV6-5
clone_size: few
cdr3_nt: TGTGCCAGCAGTGTGCACTTTAGCAATCAGCCCCAGCATTTT
cdr3_aa: CASSVHFSNQPQHF

j_call: TRBJ1-1
d_call: NA
cdr3_length: 15
v_call: TRBV23-1
clone_size: NA
cdr3_nt: TGCGCCAGCAGTCAAACTTACAGGGTGAACACTGAAGCTTTCTTT
cdr3_aa: CASSQTYRVNTEAFF

j_call: TRBJ2-4
d_call: NA
cdr3_length: 17
v_call: TRBV21-1
clone_size: NA
cdr3_nt: TGTGCCAGCAGCAAAGACCGAGGCCCCAGAGCCAAAAACATTCAGTACTTC
cdr3_aa: CASSKDRGPRAKNIQYF

j_call: TRBJ2-7
d_call: NA
cdr3_length: 13
v_call: TRBV5-1
clone_size: few
cdr3_nt: TGCGCCAGCAGCTCGACAGCCCACTACGAGCAGTACTTC
cdr3_aa: CASSSTAHYEQYF

j_call: TRBJ2-3
d_call: TRBD1
cdr3_length: 15
v_call: TRBV11-1
clone_size: few
cdr3_nt: TGTGCCAGCAGCAAGCAGACAGGGATCACCGGTACGCAGTATTTT
cdr3_aa: CASSKQTGITGTQYF

j_call: TRBJ1-2
d_call: NA
cdr3_length: 13
v_call: TRBV2
clone_size: NA
cdr3_nt: TGTGCCAGCAATCCAAGACAGGTTGTTGGCTACACCTTC
cdr3_aa: CASNPRQVVGYTF

j_call: TRBJ2-5
d_call: TRBD2
cdr3_length: 17
v_call: TRBV9
clone_size: NA
cdr3_nt: TGTGCCAGCAGCGCCCAGGGGGAAGCGGGGGGTCGGGAGACCCAGTACTTC
cdr3_aa: CASSAQGEAGGRETQYF

j_call: TRBJ1-3
d_call: NA
cdr3_length: 16
v_call: TRBV6-5
clone_size: few
cdr3_nt: TGTGCCAGCAGTTACTCTTGGCGGCTCTCTGGAAACACCATATATTTT
cdr3_aa: CASSYSWRLSGNTIYF

j_call: TRBJ2-7
d_call: TRBD1
cdr3_length: 16
v_call: TRBV4-1
clone_size: once
cdr3_nt: TGCGCCAGCAGCCAAGATTGGAGACAGGGTACCTACGAGCAGTACTTC
cdr3_aa: CASSQDWRQGTYEQYF

j_call: TRBJ2-7
d_call: TRBD1
cdr3_length: 17
v_call: TRBV10-3
clone_size: NA
cdr3_nt: TGTGCCATCAGTGAAATTTCTGGTCAACAGGGGGCACGGGAGCAGTACTTC
cdr3_aa: CAISEISGQQGAREQYF

j_call: TRBJ1-2
d_call: NA
cdr3_length: 14
v_call: TRBV18
clone_size: NA
cdr3_nt: TGTGCCAGCTCACCAAGCCAGGGGAACTATGGCTACACCTTC
cdr3_aa: CASSPSQGNYGYTF

j_call: TRBJ2-5
d_call: TRBD2
cdr3_length: 15
v_call: TRBV7-2
clone_size: NA
cdr3_nt: TGTGCCAGCAGCTTCGGGCTAGCGGAGCAAGAGACCCAGTACTTC
cdr3_aa: CASSFGLAEQETQYF

j_call: TRBJ2-1
d_call: NA
cdr3_length: 12
v_call: TRBV10-3
clone_size: NA
cdr3_nt: TGTGCCATCAGTGAGGTACAAGCGGAGCAGTTCTTC
cdr3_aa: CAISEVQAEQFF

j_call: TRBJ1-5
d_call: NA
cdr3_length: 16
v_call: TRBV21-1
clone_size: NA
cdr3_nt: TGTGCCAGCAGCAAAGGGGTCCCGGATAGGGGTCAGCCCCAGCATTTT
cdr3_aa: CASSKGVPDRGQPQHF

j_call: TRBJ1-2
d_call: TRBD1
cdr3_length: 14
v_call: TRBV5-1
clone_size: NA
cdr3_nt: TGCGCCAGCAGCTTGGGTGCAGGGGGCTATGGCTACACCTTC
cdr3_aa: CASSLGAGGYGYTF

j_call: TRBJ1-1
d_call: NA
cdr3_length: 13
v_call: TRBV13
clone_size: NA
cdr3_nt: TGTGCCAGCCGGACAGCTATGAACACTGAAGCTTTCTTT
cdr3_aa: CASRTAMNTEAFF

j_call: TRBJ2-2
d_call: TRBD1
cdr3_length: 15
v_call: TRBV5-1
clone_size: NA
cdr3_nt: TGCGCCAGCATAGGAGGGACAGGGAACACCGGGGAGCTGTTTTTT
cdr3_aa: CASIGGTGNTGELFF

j_call: TRBJ1-2
d_call: TRBD1
cdr3_length: 17
v_call: TRBV28
clone_size: NA
cdr3_nt: TGTGCCAGCAGTTCGGGACAGGGGGCTGCGGGGTACTATGGCTACACCTTC
cdr3_aa: CASSSGQGAAGYYGYTF

j_call: TRBJ2-5
d_call: TRBD2
cdr3_length: 14
v_call: TRBV5-1
clone_size: NA
cdr3_nt: TGCGCCAGCAGCTCCAGCGGGGGTACTGAGACCCAGTACTTC
cdr3_aa: CASSSSGGTETQYF

j_call: TRBJ1-2
d_call: NA
cdr3_length: 12
v_call: TRBV9
clone_size: NA
cdr3_nt: TGTGCCAGCAGCGTACGGTCTCGGGGCTACACCTTC
cdr3_aa: CASSVRSRGYTF

j_call: TRBJ2-7
d_call: NA
cdr3_length: 15
v_call: TRBV6-1
clone_size: NA
cdr3_nt: TGTGCCAGCACTTCGGTGGAGGGGATAAACTACGAGCAGTACTTC
cdr3_aa: CASTSVEGINYEQYF

j_call: TRBJ2-3
d_call: TRBD2
cdr3_length: 14
v_call: TRBV7-9
clone_size: NA
cdr3_nt: TGTGCCAGCAGCTTACCAGCGGGGGTGGATACGCAGTATTTT
cdr3_aa: CASSLPAGVDTQYF

j_call: TRBJ1-4
d_call: NA
cdr3_length: 13
v_call: TRBV19
clone_size: NA
cdr3_nt: TGTGCCAGTAGTGGGAGGGGAGAGGAAAAACTGTTTTTT
cdr3_aa: CASSGRGEEKLFF

j_call: TRBJ2-7
d_call: NA
cdr3_length: 15
v_call: TRBV5-1
clone_size: NA
cdr3_nt: TGCGCCAGCAGCTTCCTACAGGGAAGAGACTACGAGCAGTACTTC
cdr3_aa: CASSFLQGRDYEQYF

j_call: TRBJ2-1
d_call: NA
cdr3_length: 14
v_call: TRBV7-8
clone_size: NA
cdr3_nt: TGTGCCAGCAGCTCGTATGGGGGAGGCGATGAGCAGTTCTTC
cdr3_aa: CASSSYGGGDEQFF

j_call: TRBJ2-7
d_call: TRBD2
cdr3_length: 15
v_call: TRBV7-2
clone_size: NA
cdr3_nt: TGTGCCAGCAGCCTTGGGACTAGCGGGACCTACGAGCAGTACTTC
cdr3_aa: CASSLGTSGTYEQYF

j_call: TRBJ2-3
d_call: TRBD2
cdr3_length: 15
v_call: TRBV28
clone_size: NA
cdr3_nt: TGTGCCAGCAGTTTTAGCGGGGGGAGCACAGATACGCAGTATTTT
cdr3_aa: CASSFSGGSTDTQYF

j_call: TRBJ1-2
d_call: NA
cdr3_length: 8
v_call: TRBV2
clone_size: NA
cdr3_nt: TGTGGGGGGGGCGGCTACACCTTC
cdr3_aa: CGGGGYTF

j_call: TRBJ1-2
d_call: TRBD1
cdr3_length: 14
v_call: TRBV4-2
clone_size: NA
cdr3_nt: TGTGCCAGCAGCCAAGACCCAGGGGGCTATGGCTACACCTTC
cdr3_aa: CASSQDPGGYGYTF

j_call: TRBJ2-7
d_call: TRBD1
cdr3_length: 15
v_call: TRBV7-7
clone_size: NA
cdr3_nt: TGTGCTAGCAGCTTAGGTGCGGGACAGGGGTTCAAGCAGTACTTC
cdr3_aa: CASSLGAGQGFKQYF

j_call: TRBJ2-1
d_call: TRBD2
cdr3_length: 16
v_call: TRBV7-2
clone_size: NA
cdr3_nt: TGTGCCAGCAGCTTTTTTGTCGGGAGGGGGGACAATGAGCAGTTCTTC
cdr3_aa: CASSFFVGRGDNEQFF

j_call: TRBJ1-2
d_call: TRBD1
cdr3_length: 14
v_call: TRBV9
clone_size: NA
cdr3_nt: TGTGCCAGCAGCTTCCAAGACAGGGCGAATGGCTACACCTTC
cdr3_aa: CASSFQDRANGYTF

j_call: TRBJ1-1
d_call: NA
cdr3_length: 14
v_call: TRBV27
clone_size: NA
cdr3_nt: TGTGCCAGCAATGAGACACCGAAGAACACTGAAGCTTTCTTT
cdr3_aa: CASNETPKNTEAFF

j_call: TRBJ2-3
d_call: TRBD2
cdr3_length: 17
v_call: TRBV9
clone_size: NA
cdr3_nt: TGTGCCAGCAGCCTTTCGGGGGGGGGAGTCGGAACAGATACGCAGTATTTT
cdr3_aa: CASSLSGGGVGTDTQYF